This TCR beta chain was observed in a study of identical twins. Findings and limits, study-wide: Sequences that were out-of-frame, alpha and twin-shared displayed an excess of low generation probability.

CDR1 and CDR2 from the germline V gene are SSHAT and FNYEAQ (reference sequence). Between the trimmed V and J ends, which lost 5 bases and 0 bases, there was a span of 7 bases. This CDR3 has 13 amino acids. Unique molecular identifiers were present on the cDNA, which also gained a universal primer site by template switching. Each CDR3 protein gets one entry after TCRdb re-called the 5' RACE reads with MiXCR. The data contain 200,000 or so distinct CDR3 sequences, about a sixth of them singletons. This clonotype showed up just a few times. As yet, its antigen is unknown. This sample was also put to use in a study of T cells expressing NK-cell markers. That publication notes: Seropositivity for HCMV was found in seven of the eight sequenced donors, with one seronegative. The CD3+CD56-NKG2C+ fraction of a few donors was likewise dominated by these clonotypes.

V gene TRBV7-7 combines with J gene TRBJ1-1; no reliable D call. Sequencing input: CD8+ T cells sorted from blood. The TCR was taken from a woman younger than 35 in good health. Here the CDR3 DNA reads TGTGCCAGCAGCCACGACATGAACACTGAAGCTTTCTTT. Its protein is CASSHDMNTEAFF.